This T cell receptor beta chain was sequenced for a study of shared clonotypes between healthy human individuals. CD45RO negativity and positive selection for CCR7 defined naive CD8 cells, a population that excluded terminally differentiated effector memory CD45RA+ cells. The repertoire was sequenced with immunoSEQ multiplex PCR; TCRdb's copy has only in-frame clones and lacks some. Altogether more than 500,000 clones are present, roughly 96% being singletons, with the ten largest covering over 0.095%. The CDR3 spans 14 residues. The ends lost 5 bases at V and 11 bases at J; junction bases unmatched: 14. Germline assignment: CDR1 LNHDA and CDR2 SQIVND (reference sequence).

Sequencing was carried out using naive CD8+ T cells sorted from blood. The chain employs TRBV19 and TRBJ2-5; 7 nucleotides line up with TRBD2. The TCR sequence derives from a woman aged 30 to 39 in good health. The CDR3 loop reads CASSPGTTLDEQYF. CDR3 DNA sequence: TGTGCCAGTAGTCCCGGGACTACGCTTGATGAGCAGTACTTC.